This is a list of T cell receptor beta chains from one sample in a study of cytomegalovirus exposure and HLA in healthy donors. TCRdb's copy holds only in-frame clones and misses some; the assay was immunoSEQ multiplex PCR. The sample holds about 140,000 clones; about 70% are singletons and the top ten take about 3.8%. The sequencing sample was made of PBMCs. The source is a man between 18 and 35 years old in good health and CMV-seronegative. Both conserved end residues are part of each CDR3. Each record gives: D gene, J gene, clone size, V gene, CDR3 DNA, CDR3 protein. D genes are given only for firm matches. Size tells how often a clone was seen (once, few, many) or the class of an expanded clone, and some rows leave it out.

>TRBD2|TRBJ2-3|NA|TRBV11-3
TGTGCCAGCAGACGGGGGGGTAGCACAGATACGCAGTATTTT
CASRRGGSTDTQYF
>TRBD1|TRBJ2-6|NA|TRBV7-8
TGTGCCAGCAGCTTTAGTGGCAGGGGGCCAGATGGGGCCAACGTCCTGACTTTC
CASSFSGRGPDGANVLTF
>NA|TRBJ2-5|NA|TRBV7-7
TGTGCCAGCAGCCCCCGTCGTGTGGGAGCAGAGACCCAGTACTTC
CASSPRRVGAETQYF
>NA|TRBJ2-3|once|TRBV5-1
TGCGCCAGCATCCCGGAGCGGCAAGATACGCAGTATTTT
CASIPERQDTQYF
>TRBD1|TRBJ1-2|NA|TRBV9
TGTGCCAGCAGCGTAGTTGGACAGGGGGACTACTATGGCTACACCTTC
CASSVVGQGDYYGYTF
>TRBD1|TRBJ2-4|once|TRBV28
TGTGCCAGCAGTCTTGGGGGGACAGGGGGCCTTATGGCCAACTTC
CASSLGGTGGLMANF
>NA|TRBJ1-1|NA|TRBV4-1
TGCGCCAGCAGCCAAGGCGGCTCGCTGAACACTGAAGCTTTCTTT
CASSQGGSLNTEAFF
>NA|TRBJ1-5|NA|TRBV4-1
TGCGCCAGCAGCCAAGACATCCAGGGGTTTGGTCAGCCCCAGCATTTT
CASSQDIQGFGQPQHF
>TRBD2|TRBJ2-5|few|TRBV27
TGTGCCAGCAGGACTAGCGGGAGGGCAGAGCAGTACTTC
CASRTSGRAEQYF
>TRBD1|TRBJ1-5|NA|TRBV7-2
TGTGCCAGCAGCCTGACCGGGACAGGCTATCAGCCCCAGCATTTT
CASSLTGTGYQPQHF
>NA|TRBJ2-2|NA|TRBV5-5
TGTGCCAGCAGGGAGGGGTTCGGGGAGCTGTTTTTT
CASREGFGELFF
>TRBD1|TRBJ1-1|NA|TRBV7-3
TGTGCCAGCAGCAAGGACAGGAGGAACACTGAAGCTTTCTTT
CASSKDRRNTEAFF
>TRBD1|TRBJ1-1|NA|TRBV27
TGTGCCAGCAGTTCGCTCGACAGGGTGGCTTTCTTT
CASSSLDRVAFF
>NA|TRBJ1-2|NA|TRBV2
TGTGCCAGCAGGGTCTATCAGGTTAGCTATGGCTACACCTTC
CASRVYQVSYGYTF
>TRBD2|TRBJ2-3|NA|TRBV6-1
TGTGCCAGCAGTGCGTTGTCGCTAGCGGGGGAGTTAGCGCAGTATTTT
CASSALSLAGELAQYF
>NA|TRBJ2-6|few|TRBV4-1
TGCGCCAGCAGCCAGAGCTCTGGGGCCAACGTCCTGACTTTC
CASSQSSGANVLTF
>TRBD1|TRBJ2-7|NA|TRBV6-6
TGTGCCAGCAGTCGAGGACAGGGGACCCCCTACGAGCAGTACTTC
CASSRGQGTPYEQYF
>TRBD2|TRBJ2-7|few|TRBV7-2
TGTGCCAGCAGCTTAGGGGGACTAGCGGGAGTTGGGTCCTACGAGCAGTACTTC
CASSLGGLAGVGSYEQYF
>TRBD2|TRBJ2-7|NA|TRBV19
TGTGCCAGTAGCGTTAGCGGGACGAGCTCCTACGAGCAGTACTTC
CASSVSGTSSYEQYF
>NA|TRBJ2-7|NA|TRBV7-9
TGTGCCAGCAGCCACTCCTACGAGCAGTACTTC
CASSHSYEQYF
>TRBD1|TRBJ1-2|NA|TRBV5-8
TGTGCCAGCAGCGTGGACAGGGATTATGGCTACACCTTC
CASSVDRDYGYTF
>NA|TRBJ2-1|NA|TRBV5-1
TGCGCCAGCAGCTTGTCCTTCCCGAGCTCCTACAATGAGCAGTTCTTC
CASSLSFPSSYNEQFF
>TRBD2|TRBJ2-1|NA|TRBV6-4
TGTGCCAGCAGTGACTCACTAGCGGGCTACAATGAGCAGTTCTTC
CASSDSLAGYNEQFF
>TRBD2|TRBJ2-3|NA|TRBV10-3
TGTGCCATCAGTGAGATGGGACTAGCGGGATCCACAGATACGCAGTATTTT
CAISEMGLAGSTDTQYF
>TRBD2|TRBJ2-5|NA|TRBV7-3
TGTGCCAGCAGCCCGGGGGGAAGGGAGACCCAGTACTTC
CASSPGGRETQYF
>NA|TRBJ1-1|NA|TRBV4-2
TGTGCCAGCAGCCAAGATATCTTGGGGCGCAGCACTGAAGCTTTCTTT
CASSQDILGRSTEAFF
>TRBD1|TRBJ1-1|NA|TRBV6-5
TGTGCCAGCAGAGGACAGGGGGCGGGGAACACTGAAGCTTTCTTT
CASRGQGAGNTEAFF
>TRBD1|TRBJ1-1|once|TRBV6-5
TGTGCCAGCAGTCAGGACAGGGGGGCTTCTGAAGCTTTCTTT
CASSQDRGASEAFF
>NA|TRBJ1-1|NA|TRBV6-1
TGTGCCAGCAGCCTGGGACAGAACACTGAAGCTTTCTTT
CASSLGQNTEAFF
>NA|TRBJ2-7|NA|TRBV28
TGTGCCAGCAGTTCCTACAGGGATATGGGTCTTTTGGGCGAGCAGTACTTC
CASSSYRDMGLLGEQYF
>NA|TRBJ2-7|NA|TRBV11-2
TGTGCCAGCAGCCTGAGGAGGGATTTCTACGAGCAGTACTTC
CASSLRRDFYEQYF
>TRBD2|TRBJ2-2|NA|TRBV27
TGTGCCAGCAGTTCCCGCGGGAGGGATATCACCGGGGAGCTGTTTTTT
CASSSRGRDITGELFF
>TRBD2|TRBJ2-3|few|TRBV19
TGTGCCAGTAGAATCAGGCGGGAGAGATCAGATACGCAGTATTTT
CASRIRRERSDTQYF
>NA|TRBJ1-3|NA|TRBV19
TGTGCCAGTAGTCTGGGCTTCTCTGGAAACACCATATATTTT
CASSLGFSGNTIYF
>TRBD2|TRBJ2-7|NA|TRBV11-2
TGTGCCAGCAGCTTAGAAGGGGTAGCGGGGAGCTCCTACGAGCAGTACTTC
CASSLEGVAGSSYEQYF
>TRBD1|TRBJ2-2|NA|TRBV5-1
TGCGCCAGCAGCTTAAGGACAGGGGGTATCGGGGAGCTGTTTTTT
CASSLRTGGIGELFF
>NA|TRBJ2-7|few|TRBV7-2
TGTGCCAGCAGCTTAATGGAGAGCTCCTACGAGCAGTACTTC
CASSLMESSYEQYF